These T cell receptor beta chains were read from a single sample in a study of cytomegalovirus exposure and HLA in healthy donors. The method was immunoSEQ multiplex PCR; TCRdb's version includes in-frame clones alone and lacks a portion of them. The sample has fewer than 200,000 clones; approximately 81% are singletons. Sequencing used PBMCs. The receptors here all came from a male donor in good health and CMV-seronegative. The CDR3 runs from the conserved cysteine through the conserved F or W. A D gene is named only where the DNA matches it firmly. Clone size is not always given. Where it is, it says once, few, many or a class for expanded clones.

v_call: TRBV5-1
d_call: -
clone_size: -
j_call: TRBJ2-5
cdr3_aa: CASSLGGTNDGETQYF
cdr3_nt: TGCGCCAGCAGCTTGGGGGGGACAAATGACGGGGAGACCCAGTACTTC

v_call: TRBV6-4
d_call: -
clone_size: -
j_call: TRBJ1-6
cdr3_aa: CASSDRGGNSPLHF
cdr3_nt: TGTGCCAGCAGTGACAGGGGGGGTAATTCACCCCTCCACTTT

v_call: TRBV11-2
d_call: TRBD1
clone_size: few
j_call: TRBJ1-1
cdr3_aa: CASSIRQGQMNTEAFF
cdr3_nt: TGTGCCAGCAGCATCCGACAGGGGCAAATGAACACTGAAGCTTTCTTT

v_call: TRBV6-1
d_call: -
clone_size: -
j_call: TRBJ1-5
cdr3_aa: CASSERGANSNQPQHF
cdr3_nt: TGTGCCAGCAGTGAAAGAGGAGCTAATAGCAATCAGCCCCAGCATTTT

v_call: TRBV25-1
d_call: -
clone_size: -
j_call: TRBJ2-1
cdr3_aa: CASSAAPGARGNNEQFF
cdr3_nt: TGTGCCAGCAGTGCTGCGCCGGGAGCCCGAGGGAACAATGAGCAGTTCTTC

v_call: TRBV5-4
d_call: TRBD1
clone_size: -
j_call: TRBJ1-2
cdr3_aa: CASSQGQGNGYTF
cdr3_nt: TGTGCCAGCAGCCAGGGACAGGGGAATGGCTACACCTTC

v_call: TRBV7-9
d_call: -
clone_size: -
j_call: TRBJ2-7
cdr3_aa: CASSRLQGYEQYF
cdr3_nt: TGTGCCAGCAGCCGTTTACAGGGCTACGAGCAGTACTTC

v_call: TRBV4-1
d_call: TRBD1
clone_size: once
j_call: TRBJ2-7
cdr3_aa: CASSQDRTGGYEQYF
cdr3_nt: TGCGCCAGCAGCCAAGATCGGACAGGGGGCTACGAGCAGTACTTC

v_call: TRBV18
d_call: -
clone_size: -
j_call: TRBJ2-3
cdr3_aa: CASSPAGTGRRTDTQYF
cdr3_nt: TGTGCCAGCTCACCCGCGGGGACCGGCCGACGCACAGATACGCAGTATTTT

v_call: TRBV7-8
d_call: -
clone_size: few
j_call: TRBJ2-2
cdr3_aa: CASSITGYGNTGELFF
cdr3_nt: TGTGCCAGCAGCATAACAGGGTATGGGAACACCGGGGAGCTGTTTTTT

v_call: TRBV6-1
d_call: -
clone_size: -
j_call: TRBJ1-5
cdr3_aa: CASSPTRGPQHF
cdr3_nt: TGTGCCAGCAGCCCTACGCGGGGGCCCCAGCATTTT